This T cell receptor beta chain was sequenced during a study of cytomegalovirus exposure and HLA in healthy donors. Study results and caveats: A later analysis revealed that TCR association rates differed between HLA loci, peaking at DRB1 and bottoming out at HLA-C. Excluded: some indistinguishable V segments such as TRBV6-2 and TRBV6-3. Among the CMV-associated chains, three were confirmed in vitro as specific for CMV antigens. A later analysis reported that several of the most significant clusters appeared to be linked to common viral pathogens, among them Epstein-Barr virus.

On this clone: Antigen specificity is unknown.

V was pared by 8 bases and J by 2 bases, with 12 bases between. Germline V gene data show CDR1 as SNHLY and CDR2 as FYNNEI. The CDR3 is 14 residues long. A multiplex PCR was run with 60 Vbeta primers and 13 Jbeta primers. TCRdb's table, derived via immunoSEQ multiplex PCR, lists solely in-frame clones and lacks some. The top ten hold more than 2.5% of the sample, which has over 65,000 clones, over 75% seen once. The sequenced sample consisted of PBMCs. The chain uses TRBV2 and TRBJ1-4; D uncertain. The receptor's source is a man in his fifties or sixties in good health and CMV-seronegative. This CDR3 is CASRMRVTNEKLFF. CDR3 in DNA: TGTGCCAGCCGGATGAGGGTTACTAATGAAAAACTGTTTTTT.